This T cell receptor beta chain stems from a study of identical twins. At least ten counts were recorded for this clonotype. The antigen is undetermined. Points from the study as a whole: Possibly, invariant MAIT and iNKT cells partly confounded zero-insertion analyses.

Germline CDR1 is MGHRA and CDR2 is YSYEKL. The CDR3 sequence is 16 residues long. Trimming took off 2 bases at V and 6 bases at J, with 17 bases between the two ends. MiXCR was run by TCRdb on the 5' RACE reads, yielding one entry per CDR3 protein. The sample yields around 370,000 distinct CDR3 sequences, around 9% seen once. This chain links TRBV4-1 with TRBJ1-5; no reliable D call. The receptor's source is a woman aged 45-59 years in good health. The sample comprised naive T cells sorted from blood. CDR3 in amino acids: CASSQFPVDRRQPQHF. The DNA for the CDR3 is TGCGCCAGCAGCCAATTCCCAGTAGATAGGCGTCAGCCCCAGCATTTT.